These 8 T cell receptor beta chains originate from one sample sequenced in a study of CD8 T cells in Susac syndrome. With random hexamers, reverse transcription was performed on about 0.5 to 1 ug of RNA. From the immunoSEQ multiplex PCR reads, TCRdb called clonotypes with MiXCR, one entry per CDR3 protein. The sample includes fewer than 250,000 distinct CDR3 sequences, more than 85% seen only once; the top ten take around 0.13%. The sequenced sample was CD8+ T cells from PBMCs. The receptors originated from a human donor with multiple sclerosis.

The chain links TRBV12-3 or TRBV12-4 to TRBJ2-6, with D maybe TRBD1 (6 bases). V was clipped by 2 bases and J by 0 bases, with 17 bases between them. The CDR3 totals 19 residues. Here the CDR3 reads CASSLISGTPNSGANVLTF. The DNA of the CDR3 is TGTGCCAGCAGTTTAATTTCGGGGACACCAAACTCTGGGGCCAACGTCCTGACTTTC.

The rearrangement joins TRBV5-1 to TRBJ2-1, with D unclear. Germline lookup yields CDR1 SGHRS and CDR2 YFSETQ. There are 15 residues in the CDR3. Between the trimmed V and J ends, which lost 0 bases and 0 bases, there was a span of 7 bases. This CDR3 is CASSLGTFSYNEQFF. The CDR3 DNA is TGCGCCAGCAGCTTGGGAACCTTCTCCTACAATGAGCAGTTCTTC. Full variable domain (outside the CDR3, taken from reference TRBV5-1 and TRBJ2-1): KAGVTQTPRYLIKTRGQQVTLSCSPISGHRSVSWYQQTPGQGLQFLFEYFSETQRNKGNFPGRFSGRQFSNSRSEMNVSTLELGDSALYLCASSLGTFSYNEQFFGPGTRLTVL.

This clonotype appeared a single time. The chain employs TRBV19 and TRBJ2-7; weak D call: TRBD1 (5 bases). Germline V lookup: CDR1 LNHDA, CDR2 SQIVND (reference sequence). V shed 3 bases and J shed 5 bases, with 17 bases lying between them. The CDR3 is made up of 15 amino acids. CDR3 in DNA: TGTGCCAGTAGTATGGATGCCAGGGAAAGGGACGAGCAGTACTTC. This translates into CASSMDARERDEQYF.

The rearrangement joins TRBV13 to TRBJ2-3; no clear D. The CDR3 consists of 14 residues. Germline CDR1 is PRHDT and CDR2 is FYEKMQ (reference sequence). Trimming stripped 1 base from V and 4 bases from J, with 9 bases between. The CDR3 DNA follows: TGTGCCAGCAGCTTAGCCGGTAAGGCAGATACGCAGTATTTT. It specifies CASSLAGKADTQYF.

This rearrangement joins TRBV29-1 to TRBJ2-7; unclear D gene. V gave up 4 bases and J gave up 6 bases, with 16 bases separating them. The CDR3 is 13 residues long. Germline-derived CDR1 and CDR2 are SQVTM and ANQGSEA. In DNA form, the CDR3 reads TGCAGCGTTGGTTCTAGAGGTACCCCCGAGCAGTACTTC. The encoded protein is CSVGSRGTPEQYF.

V gene TRBV20-1 combines with J gene TRBJ1-2; no clear D gene. CDR3 size: 13 residues. From germline, CDR1 is DFQATT and CDR2 SNEGSKA (reference sequence). The ends were cut back, 1 base at V and 2 bases at J, with 8 bases in the middle. CDR3 in amino acids: CSARGPQNYGYTF. The CDR3 DNA reads TGCAGTGCTAGAGGCCCCCAAAACTATGGCTACACCTTC.

The chain uses TRBV20-1 and TRBJ2-5, with 8 nucleotides matching TRBD1. V trimming: 4 bases; J trimming: 1 base; junction bases outside the gene matches: 2. The germline gives CDR1 DFQATT, CDR2 SNEGSKA (reference sequence). The CDR3 is 13 amino acids. The CDR3 DNA follows: TGCAGTGCTAAGACAGGGGTCCAAGAGACCCAGTACTTC. This sequence encodes CSAKTGVQETQYF.

DNA for the CDR3: TGTGCCTGGAGCGAGACGGGGGGGAATGGCTACACCTTC. This codes for CAWSETGGNGYTF. The J gene is TRBJ1-2, the V gene TRBV30; D is possibly TRBD1 (5 bases). Germline loops: CDR1 GTSNPN, CDR2 SVGIG (reference sequence). Trimming removed 3 bases at V and 6 bases at J, with 14 bases between. This CDR3 has 13 amino acids.